These T cell receptor beta chains were read from a single sample in a study of T cell changes during pregnancy in multiple sclerosis. Sequencing was performed with immunoSEQ multiplex PCR; in TCRdb, only in-frame clones are kept and a portion is missing. There are about 79,000 clones in the sample; 85% to 95% occur only once, and around 0.75% lies in the top ten. The specimen was peripheral blood, collected in the second trimester of pregnancy. Every receptor here comes from a female donor in good health, enrolled as a control in a pregnancy study. Both conserved end residues are part of each CDR3. Each record gives: J gene, D gene, V gene, clone size, CDR3 DNA, CDR3 protein. D genes are given only for firm matches. The size field is filled for only some rows; it gives once, few, many or a size class.

j_call: TRBJ2-7; d_call: .; v_call: TRBV27; clone_size: .; cdr3_nt: TGTGCCAGCAGTTTAAGGGACATTTTAGGGGAGCAGTACTTC; cdr3_aa: CASSLRDILGEQYF
j_call: TRBJ2-5; d_call: .; v_call: TRBV5-6; clone_size: .; cdr3_nt: TGTGCCAGCAGCTTAGACATTAGTGGGGAGACCCAGTACTTC; cdr3_aa: CASSLDISGETQYF
j_call: TRBJ2-7; d_call: TRBD1; v_call: TRBV5-1; clone_size: once; cdr3_nt: TGCGCCAGCAGCTTCGGACAGGGTGGAGGTGGGTACGAGCAGTACTTC; cdr3_aa: CASSFGQGGGGYEQYF
j_call: TRBJ1-1; d_call: TRBD1; v_call: TRBV2; clone_size: .; cdr3_nt: TGTGCCAGCAGTATACCGGGACAGGGGCCTTACACTGAAGCTTTCTTT; cdr3_aa: CASSIPGQGPYTEAFF
j_call: TRBJ2-1; d_call: TRBD2; v_call: TRBV9; clone_size: .; cdr3_nt: TGTGCCAGCAGCGTAGCCGCGCGGGGGGGATACAATGAGCAGTTCTTC; cdr3_aa: CASSVAARGGYNEQFF
j_call: TRBJ2-7; d_call: .; v_call: TRBV27; clone_size: .; cdr3_nt: TGTGCCAGCAGTTTAAGATTGACACCTTCCTACGAGCAGTACTTC; cdr3_aa: CASSLRLTPSYEQYF
j_call: TRBJ2-7; d_call: TRBD2; v_call: TRBV4-1; clone_size: .; cdr3_nt: TGCGCCAGCAGCCGCCAACTTACGCGGGGGACCTACGAGCAGTACTTC; cdr3_aa: CASSRQLTRGTYEQYF
j_call: TRBJ1-2; d_call: TRBD1; v_call: TRBV5-4; clone_size: .; cdr3_nt: TGTGCCAGCAGCCGGAGCCACAGGGGACCTAACTATGGCTACACCTTC; cdr3_aa: CASSRSHRGPNYGYTF
j_call: TRBJ1-5; d_call: .; v_call: TRBV7-9; clone_size: .; cdr3_nt: TGTGCCAGCAGCTTAATCGGGGGGCATCAGCCCCAGCATTTT; cdr3_aa: CASSLIGGHQPQHF
j_call: TRBJ2-7; d_call: .; v_call: TRBV9; clone_size: .; cdr3_nt: TGTGCCAGCAGCGCCGGGACTTCGTCCTACGAGCAGTACTTC; cdr3_aa: CASSAGTSSYEQYF
j_call: TRBJ1-2; d_call: .; v_call: TRBV19; clone_size: once; cdr3_nt: TGTGCCAGTAGTATAGAGCTAATGACAGAACGAGACTTCTATGGCTACACCTTC; cdr3_aa: CASSIELMTERDFYGYTF
j_call: TRBJ1-1; d_call: TRBD1; v_call: TRBV11-2; clone_size: once; cdr3_nt: TGTGCCAGCAGCTTAGATGGGACAGCGAACACTGAAGCTTTCTTT; cdr3_aa: CASSLDGTANTEAFF
j_call: TRBJ1-1; d_call: .; v_call: TRBV6-5; clone_size: .; cdr3_nt: TGTGCCACTTCGTCAGGGATGAACACTGAAGCTTTCTTT; cdr3_aa: CATSSGMNTEAFF
j_call: TRBJ1-2; d_call: TRBD1; v_call: TRBV23-1; clone_size: once; cdr3_nt: TGCGCCAGCAGCGAGGGACAGGCCGACTACGCTAACTATGGCTACACCTTC; cdr3_aa: CASSEGQADYANYGYTF
j_call: TRBJ1-1; d_call: TRBD1; v_call: TRBV19; clone_size: .; cdr3_nt: TGTGCCAGTAGCGGGACAGCGAACACTGAAGCTTTCTTT; cdr3_aa: CASSGTANTEAFF
j_call: TRBJ2-7; d_call: TRBD2; v_call: TRBV4-2; clone_size: few; cdr3_nt: TGTGCCAGCAGCCATGGGACTAGCGGGGATACCTACGAGCAGTACTTC; cdr3_aa: CASSHGTSGDTYEQYF